A selection of T cell receptor beta chains follows, all from one sample in a study of T cell responses to AZD1222 COVID-19 vaccine. Using immunoSEQ multiplex PCR, the repertoire was profiled, and TCRdb retains in-frame clones only, with some absent. Of roughly 140,000 clones in the sample, 90% to 95% were seen once. Here the sequenced sample was peripheral blood, taken 28 days after the second AZD1222 dose. All receptors come from an adult who received the AZD1222 COVID-19 vaccine. Each CDR3 is given with its conserved first and last residue. A D gene is named only where the DNA matches it firmly. Part of the rows lack a size; the others show once, few, many or a class for expanded clones.

V: TRBV28; size: NA; J: TRBJ2-3; D: TRBD2; CDR3: CASRTSGRGADTQYF; DNA: TGTGCCAGCAGAACTAGCGGGAGAGGAGCAGATACGCAGTATTTT
V: TRBV6-2/TRBV6-3; size: NA; J: TRBJ2-1; D: NA; CDR3: CASSHGGLRFF; DNA: TGTGCCAGCAGTCACGGGGGCCTTAGGTTCTTC
V: TRBV19; size: NA; J: TRBJ1-4; D: NA; CDR3: CASTRVGTANTRLFF; DNA: TGTGCCAGTACCAGGGTGGGGACGGCGAATACTCGGCTGTTTTTT
V: TRBV2; size: once; J: TRBJ2-2; D: NA; CDR3: CASSLNAQGWGELFF; DNA: TGTGCCAGCAGTCTCAATGCCCAGGGGTGGGGGGAGCTGTTTTTT
V: TRBV11-2; size: NA; J: TRBJ1-2; D: NA; CDR3: CASSLEGGLGYTF; DNA: TGTGCCAGCAGCTTAGAGGGGGGTCTTGGCTACACCTTC
V: TRBV18; size: NA; J: TRBJ1-5; D: NA; CDR3: CASSPNEGLNQPQHF; DNA: TGTGCCAGCTCCCCTAATGAGGGGCTCAATCAGCCCCAGCATTTT
V: TRBV14; size: once; J: TRBJ2-2; D: NA; CDR3: CASSPLRPSTGELFF; DNA: TGTGCCAGCAGCCCCCTGAGACCCAGCACCGGGGAGCTGTTTTTT
V: TRBV5-6; size: NA; J: TRBJ1-5; D: TRBD1; CDR3: CASSWWTGIDQPQHF; DNA: TGTGCCAGCAGCTGGTGGACAGGGATCGACCAGCCCCAGCATTTT
V: TRBV29-1; size: NA; J: TRBJ1-1; D: NA; CDR3: CSVESQGNTEAFF; DNA: TGCAGCGTTGAAAGTCAGGGGAACACTGAAGCTTTCTTT
V: TRBV2; size: NA; J: TRBJ2-6; D: NA; CDR3: CASLQGGSGANVLTF; DNA: TGTGCCAGCCTTCAGGGGGGGTCTGGGGCCAACGTCCTGACTTTC
V: TRBV7-9; size: NA; J: TRBJ1-1; D: TRBD1; CDR3: CASSQGQGLNTEAFF; DNA: TGTGCCAGCAGCCAAGGACAGGGCTTGAACACTGAAGCTTTCTTT